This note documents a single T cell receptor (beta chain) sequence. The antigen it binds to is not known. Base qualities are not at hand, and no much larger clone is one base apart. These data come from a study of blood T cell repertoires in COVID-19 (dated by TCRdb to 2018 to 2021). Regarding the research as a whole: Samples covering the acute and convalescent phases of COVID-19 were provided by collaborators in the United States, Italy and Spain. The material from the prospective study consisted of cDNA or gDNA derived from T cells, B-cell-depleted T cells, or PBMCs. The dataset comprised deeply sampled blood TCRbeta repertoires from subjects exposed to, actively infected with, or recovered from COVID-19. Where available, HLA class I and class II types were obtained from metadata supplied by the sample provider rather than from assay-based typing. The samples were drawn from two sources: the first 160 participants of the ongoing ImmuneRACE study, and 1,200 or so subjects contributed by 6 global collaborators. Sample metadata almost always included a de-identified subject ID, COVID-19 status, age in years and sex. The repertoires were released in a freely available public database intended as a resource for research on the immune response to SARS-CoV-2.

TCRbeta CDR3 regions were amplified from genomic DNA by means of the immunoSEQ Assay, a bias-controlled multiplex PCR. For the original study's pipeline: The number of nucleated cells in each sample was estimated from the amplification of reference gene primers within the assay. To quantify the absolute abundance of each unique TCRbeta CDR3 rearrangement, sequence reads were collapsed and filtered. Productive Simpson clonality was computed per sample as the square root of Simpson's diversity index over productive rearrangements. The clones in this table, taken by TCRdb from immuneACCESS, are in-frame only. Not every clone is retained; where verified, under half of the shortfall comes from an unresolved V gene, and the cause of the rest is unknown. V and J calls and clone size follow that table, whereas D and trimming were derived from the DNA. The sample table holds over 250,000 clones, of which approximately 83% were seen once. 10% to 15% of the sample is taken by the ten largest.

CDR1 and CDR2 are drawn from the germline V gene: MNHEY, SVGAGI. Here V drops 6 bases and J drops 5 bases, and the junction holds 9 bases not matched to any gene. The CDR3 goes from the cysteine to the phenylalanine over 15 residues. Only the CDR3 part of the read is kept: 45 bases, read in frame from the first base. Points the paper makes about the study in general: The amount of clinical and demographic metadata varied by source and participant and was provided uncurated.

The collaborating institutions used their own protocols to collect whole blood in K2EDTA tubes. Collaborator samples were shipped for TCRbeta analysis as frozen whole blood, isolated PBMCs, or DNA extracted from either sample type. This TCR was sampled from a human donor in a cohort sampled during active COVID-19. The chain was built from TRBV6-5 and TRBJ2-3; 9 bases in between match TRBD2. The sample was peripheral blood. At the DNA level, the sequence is TGTGCCAGCAGGGAGGGAGGACTAGCGAAAGATACGCAGTATTTT. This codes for CASREGGLAKDTQYF.